A selection of T cell receptor beta chains follows, all from one sample in a study of shared clonotypes between healthy human individuals. Produced via immunoSEQ multiplex PCR; TCRdb's table is partial and in-frame only. The table has about 480,000 clones, nearly 80% seen once. Sequences were obtained from PBMCs. All receptors come from a woman aged 40 to 50 in good health. Some clones in this sample may be carry-over from other donors' samples. CDR3s leave out the opening cysteine and the closing phenylalanine or tryptophan. A row's size may be missing; if present it is once, few, many or a size class.

V	size	CDR3
TRBV5-1	few	ASSTGQTDTQY
TRBV28	NA	ASSSGGIYEQY
TRBV7-9	few	ASSFPPTGPTEAF
TRBV5-1	NA	ASSFVPGDNEQF
TRBV28	NA	ASRLTGGYEQY
TRBV18	NA	ASSPPSSYNEQF
TRBV18	NA	ASSPSENTEAF
TRBV7-7	NA	ASSPDRLRETQY
TRBV9	NA	ASSPRQVSSYEQY
TRBV29-1	NA	SVDQEVEAF